This T cell receptor (beta chain) was retrieved from a study of cytomegalovirus exposure and HLA in healthy donors. The table came from immunoSEQ multiplex PCR; TCRdb's copy has only in-frame clones and leaves some out. Of about 150,000 clones detected, roughly nine tenths appear once; the ten largest clones hold more than 2.5%. Comments on this clone: Other DNA sequences in the sample encode the same CDR3.

Trimming cost V 3 bases and J 0 bases; bases outside gene matches: 2. Germline V CDR1 and CDR2: SGDLS, YYNGEE. CDR3 length: 15 residues. The TCR originated in a woman between 18 and 30 years old in good health and CMV-seropositive. The gene calls are TRBV9 and TRBJ1-4, with 7 bases lining up with TRBD1. Source material: PBMCs. Here the CDR3 DNA reads TGTGCCAGCAGCGCCCAGGGGGCAACTAATGAAAAACTGTTTTTT. It yields the protein CASSAQGATNEKLFF.